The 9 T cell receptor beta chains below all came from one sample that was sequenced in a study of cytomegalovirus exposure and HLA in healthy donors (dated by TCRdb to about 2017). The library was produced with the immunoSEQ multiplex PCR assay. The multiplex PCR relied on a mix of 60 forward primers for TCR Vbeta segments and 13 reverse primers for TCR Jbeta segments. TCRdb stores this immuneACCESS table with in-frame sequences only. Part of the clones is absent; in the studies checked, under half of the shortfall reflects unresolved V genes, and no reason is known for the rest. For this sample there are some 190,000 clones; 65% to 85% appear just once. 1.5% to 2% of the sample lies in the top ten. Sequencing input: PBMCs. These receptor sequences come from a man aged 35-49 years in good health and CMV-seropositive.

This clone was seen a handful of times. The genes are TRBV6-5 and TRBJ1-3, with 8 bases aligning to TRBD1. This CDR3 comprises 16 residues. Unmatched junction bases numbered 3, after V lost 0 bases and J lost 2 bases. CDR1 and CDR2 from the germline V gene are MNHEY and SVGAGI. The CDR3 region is CASSYSQGAAGNTIYF. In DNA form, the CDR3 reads TGTGCCAGCAGTTACTCCCAGGGGGCGGCTGGAAACACCATATATTTT.

CDR3 nucleotide sequence: TGTGCCAGCAGTATTGGGGGACAGGGGATTAGCAATCAGCCCCAGCATTTT. Its translation is CASSIGGQGISNQPQHF. The chain links TRBV28 to TRBJ1-5, with 10 nucleotides matching TRBD1. The CDR3 covers 17 residues. V shed 5 bases and J 0 bases; nucleotides not matched to a gene: 7. The V gene's germline CDR1 is MDHEN and CDR2 SYDVKM.

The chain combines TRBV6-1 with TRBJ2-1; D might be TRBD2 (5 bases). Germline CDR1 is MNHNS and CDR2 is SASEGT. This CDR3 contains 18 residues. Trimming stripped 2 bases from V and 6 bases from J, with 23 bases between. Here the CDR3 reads CASSEFSTGSEYGNEQFF. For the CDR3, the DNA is TGTGCCAGCAGTGAATTCTCTACGGGGAGCGAGTATGGCAATGAGCAGTTCTTC.

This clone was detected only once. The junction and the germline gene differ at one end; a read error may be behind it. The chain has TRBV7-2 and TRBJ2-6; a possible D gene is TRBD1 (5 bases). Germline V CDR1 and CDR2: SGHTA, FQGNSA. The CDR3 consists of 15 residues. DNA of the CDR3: TGTGCCAGCAGCCCCACATGGTCTGGGGCCAACGGCCTGACTTTC. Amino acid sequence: CASSPTWSGANGLTF.

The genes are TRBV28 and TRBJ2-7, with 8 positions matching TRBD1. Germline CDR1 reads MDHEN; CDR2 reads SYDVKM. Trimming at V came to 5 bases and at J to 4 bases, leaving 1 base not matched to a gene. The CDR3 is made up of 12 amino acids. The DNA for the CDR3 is TGTGCCAGCAGTGACAGGGGATACGAGCAGTACTTC. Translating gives CASSDRGYEQYF.

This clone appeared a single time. Here the CDR3 reads CASRRGQNEAFF. As DNA, the CDR3 is TGTGCCAGCAGACGAGGACAGAATGAAGCTTTCTTT. The rearrangement links TRBV28 to TRBJ1-1; D may be TRBD1 (6 bases). The CDR3 covers 12 residues. In germline, CDR1 is MDHEN, CDR2 SYDVKM. The V and J ends lost 6 bases and 7 bases respectively, with 12 bases between them. Variable domain in full (rest from reference TRBV28 and TRBJ1-1): DVKVTQSSRYLVKRTGEKVFLECVQDMDHENMFWYRQDPGLGLRLIYFSYDVKMKEKGDIPEGYSVSREKKERFSLILESASTNQTSMYLCASRRGQNEAFFGQGTRLTVV.

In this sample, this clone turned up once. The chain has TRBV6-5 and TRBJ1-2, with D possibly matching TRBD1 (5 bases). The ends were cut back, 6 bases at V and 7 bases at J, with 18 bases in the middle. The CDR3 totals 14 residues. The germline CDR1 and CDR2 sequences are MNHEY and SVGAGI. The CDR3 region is CASSPGGRDGGYTF. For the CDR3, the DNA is TGTGCCAGCAGCCCTGGGGGGAGGGACGGTGGCTACACCTTC.

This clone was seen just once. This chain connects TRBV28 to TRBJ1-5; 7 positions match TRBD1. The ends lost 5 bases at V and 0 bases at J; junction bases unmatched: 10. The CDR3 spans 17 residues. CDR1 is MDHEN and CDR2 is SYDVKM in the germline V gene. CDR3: CASSPPLGQNSNQPQHF. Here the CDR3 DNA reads TGTGCCAGCAGTCCACCCTTGGGACAGAATAGCAATCAGCCCCAGCATTTT. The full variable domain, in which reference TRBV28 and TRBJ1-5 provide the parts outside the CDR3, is DVKVTQSSRYLVKRTGEKVFLECVQDMDHENMFWYRQDPGLGLRLIYFSYDVKMKEKGDIPEGYSVSREKKERFSLILESASTNQTSMYLCASSPPLGQNSNQPQHFGDGTRLSIL.

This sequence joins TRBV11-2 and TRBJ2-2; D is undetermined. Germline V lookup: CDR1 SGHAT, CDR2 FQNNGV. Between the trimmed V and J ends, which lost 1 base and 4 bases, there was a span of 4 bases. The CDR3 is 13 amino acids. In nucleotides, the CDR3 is TGTGCCAGCAGCTTAGGGCTCACCGGGGAGCTGTTTTTT. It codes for CASSLGLTGELFF.